This is a list of T cell receptor beta chains from one sample in a study of cytomegalovirus exposure and HLA in healthy donors. Data came from immunoSEQ multiplex PCR; TCRdb stores just in-frame clones and leaves some out. The sample lists 120,000 or so clones, about 74% occurring once. Sequenced input: PBMCs. Receptor source: a man aged 30 to 45 in good health and CMV-seronegative. The CDR3 runs from the conserved cysteine through the conserved F or W. A D gene is named only where the DNA matches it firmly. Part of the rows lack a size; the others show once, few, many or a class for expanded clones.

>14|-|TRBJ2-7|TRBV18|once
TGTGCCAGCTCACCACCAACTTTACGATACGAGCAGTACTTC
CASSPPTLRYEQYF
>13|TRBD1|TRBJ2-7|TRBV7-8|-
TGTGCCAGCAGTAGGGACAGGGGGTCCGAGCAGTACTTC
CASSRDRGSEQYF
>13|-|TRBJ2-7|TRBV11-2|-
TGTGCCAGCAGCTCCCAGGGAGGCTACGAGCAGTACTTC
CASSSQGGYEQYF
>12|TRBD1|TRBJ2-7|TRBV6-5|-
TGTGCCAGCAGGGACAGGTACTACGAGCAGTACTTC
CASRDRYYEQYF
>15|-|TRBJ2-5|TRBV6-1|-
TGTGCCAGCAGTGAATCAGGGGTAATACAAGAGACCCAGTACTTC
CASSESGVIQETQYF
>14|TRBD1|TRBJ2-7|TRBV27|-
TGTGCCAGCAGTTATGGACAGGGCGTGAGGGAGCAGTACTTC
CASSYGQGVREQYF
>15|-|TRBJ2-3|TRBV15|-
TGTGCCACCAGCAGAGATCCAGGGAGCACAGATACGCAGTATTTT
CATSRDPGSTDTQYF
>14|TRBD1|TRBJ1-2|TRBV5-6|-
TGTGCCAGCAGCCTGGGACAGGGAATGGAGGGCTACACCTTC
CASSLGQGMEGYTF
>16|TRBD2|TRBJ2-1|TRBV30|-
TGTGCCTGGAGTGTACGGGCGGGAGTGGGGGGCAATGAGCAGTTCTTC
CAWSVRAGVGGNEQFF
>14|TRBD1|TRBJ2-7|TRBV27|once
TGTGCCAGCAGTCCGACAGGGGGGGCCTACGAGCAGTACTTC
CASSPTGGAYEQYF
>14|-|TRBJ2-3|TRBV7-6|-
TGTGCCAGCAGCCCGCAAGGGAGGACAGATACGCAGTATTTT
CASSPQGRTDTQYF
>15|-|TRBJ1-1|TRBV9|-
TGTGCCAGCAGCGTAGCTGACAACAGGGCCACTGAAGCTTTCTTT
CASSVADNRATEAFF
>16|TRBD2|TRBJ2-1|TRBV19|-
TGTGCCAGTAGTAGGATGACTAGCGGGGGGGCTAATGAGCAGTTCTTC
CASSRMTSGGANEQFF
>13|-|TRBJ1-2|TRBV28|-
TGTGCCAGCATGGCCCTCAGGGACTATGGCTACACCTTC
CASMALRDYGYTF
>14|TRBD1|TRBJ1-5|TRBV19|few
TGTGCCAGTAACAGGGGAGGCGGCAATCAGCCCCAGCATTTT
CASNRGGGNQPQHF
>14|-|TRBJ1-5|TRBV2|-
TGTGCCAGCGGGGGCGGGCATGGCAATCAGCCCCAGCATTTT
CASGGGHGNQPQHF
>15|TRBD1|TRBJ2-7|TRBV30|-
TGTGCCTGGAGTTCACCTCCAGGGGGAACCTACGAGCAGTACTTC
CAWSSPPGGTYEQYF
>13|-|TRBJ1-5|TRBV18|-
TGTGCCAGCTCACTGGTAGAAAATCAGCCCCAGCATTTT
CASSLVENQPQHF
>20|TRBD2|TRBJ2-7|TRBV11-3|-
TGTGCCAGCAGCTTGCCAAGGTACCCTAGCGGAGGGGCCGTGTCCTACGAGCAGTACTTC
CASSLPRYPSGGAVSYEQYF
>13|TRBD1|TRBJ1-2|TRBV28|-
TGTGCCAGCAGTTTGTACAGGGGCGATGGCTACACCTTC
CASSLYRGDGYTF
>13|-|TRBJ1-2|TRBV15|-
TGTGCCACCAGCCCCAGGGGAGCCTATGGCTACACCTTC
CATSPRGAYGYTF
>16|-|TRBJ2-2|TRBV6-4|-
TGTGCCAGCAGTGAGTTTGCAGGGGTGAACACCGGGGAGCTGTTTTTT
CASSEFAGVNTGELFF
>15|TRBD1|TRBJ1-6|TRBV19|once
TGTGCCAGTAGTACGGGGACAGGGGGCGACTCACCCCTCCACTTT
CASSTGTGGDSPLHF
>15|TRBD2|TRBJ2-2|TRBV7-3|-
TGTGCCAGCAGCCCCCAGGGACTAGGAACCGGGGAGCTGTTTTTT
CASSPQGLGTGELFF
>15|TRBD1|TRBJ2-5|TRBV12-5|-
TGTGCTAGTGGTTTGACAGGGGAAAGCCAAGAGACCCAGTACTTC
CASGLTGESQETQYF
>14|-|TRBJ2-7|TRBV15|-
TGTGCCACCAGCAGAGATCTCGGAGCCTACGAGCAGTACTTC
CATSRDLGAYEQYF
>14|-|TRBJ1-1|TRBV2|once
TGTGCCAGCAGTGAAAACAGGGCGAACACTGAAGCTTTCTTT
CASSENRANTEAFF
>15|TRBD2|TRBJ2-3|TRBV4-1|once
TGCGCCAGCAGCCGGACTAGCGGGGGCACAGATACGCAGTATTTT
CASSRTSGGTDTQYF
>14|-|TRBJ1-1|TRBV5-1|-
TGCGCCAGCAGCTCCGGCCGTGGAGGGTACCCAGCTTTCTTT
CASSSGRGGYPAFF
>15|-|TRBJ2-1|TRBV2|-
TGTGCCAGCAGTGAAGCGGTGGGCACCCACAATGAGCAGTTCTTC
CASSEAVGTHNEQFF
>15|-|TRBJ1-4|TRBV6-5|few
TGTGCCAGCAGTTACGTTGGCAGGGGTCGTGAAAAACTGTTTTTT
CASSYVGRGREKLFF
>13|-|TRBJ2-7|TRBV5-6|few
TGTGCCAGCAGCTTGGCCGTAACGGGCGAGCAGTACTTC
CASSLAVTGEQYF
>14|TRBD1|TRBJ1-5|TRBV10-3|-
TGTGCCAGTACGACAGGGGGCGCGAATCAGCCCCAGCATTTT
CASTTGGANQPQHF
>14|TRBD1|TRBJ1-5|TRBV18|-
TGTGCCAGCTCACCTCAGGGGGGCAATCAGCCCCAGCATTTT
CASSPQGGNQPQHF
>15|TRBD1|TRBJ2-2|TRBV2|-
TGTGCCAGCAGTGACGGACAGGTGAACACCGGGGAGCTGTTTTTT
CASSDGQVNTGELFF
>16|-|TRBJ1-2|TRBV4-1|-
TGCGCCAGCAGCCTTTCAATCAGTTTGGTTCTCGATGGCTACACCTTC
CASSLSISLVLDGYTF
>14|-|TRBJ2-7|TRBV25-1|-
TGTGCCAGCAGTGATGTAACAGGAGCCTACGAGCAGTACTTC
CASSDVTGAYEQYF
>15|TRBD2|TRBJ2-1|TRBV9|-
TGTGCCAGCAGCGTAGCGAGCGGGAGATGGAATGAGCAGTTCTTC
CASSVASGRWNEQFF
>15|TRBD2|TRBJ2-7|TRBV28|-
TGTGCCAGCAGCCCCCCTGCGGGAGAAAGTCGCGAGCAGTACTTC
CASSPPAGESREQYF
>15|TRBD2|TRBJ2-7|TRBV7-6|-
TGTGCCAGCAGCTTGTCTAGCGGGAGGTCCTACGAGCAGTACTTC
CASSLSSGRSYEQYF
>15|TRBD1|TRBJ1-2|TRBV5-4|-
TGTGCCAGCAGTTCACCGGGACAGCCTGTCTATGGCTACACCTTC
CASSSPGQPVYGYTF
>15|TRBD1|TRBJ2-3|TRBV7-4|-
TGTGCCAGCAGCCTCCGGACAGGGGTTACAGATACGCAGTATTTT
CASSLRTGVTDTQYF
>14|TRBD2|TRBJ2-7|TRBV7-3|-
TGTGCCAGCAGCTTAAACTCGGGGAGGGGCGAGCAGTACTTC
CASSLNSGRGEQYF
>15|-|TRBJ1-6|TRBV4-2|-
TGTGCCAGCAGCCAAGGCGGGACGGAGTATTCACCCCTCCACTTT
CASSQGGTEYSPLHF
>16|TRBD1|TRBJ1-5|TRBV28|-
TGTGCCAGCACCTCGGCGGACAGGGGGAGAAATCAGCCCCAGCATTTT
CASTSADRGRNQPQHF
>17|TRBD2|TRBJ2-3|TRBV19|-
TGTGCCAGTAGTATGGAACTAGCGGGGGGTGGCACAGATACGCAGTATTTT
CASSMELAGGGTDTQYF
>16|TRBD2|TRBJ2-2|TRBV4-2|-
TGTGCCAGCAGCCCGGGACTAGCGGGGGACACCGGGGAGCTGTTTTTT
CASSPGLAGDTGELFF
>13|-|TRBJ1-3|TRBV6-6|-
TGTGCCAGCAGTCCGAGGTCTGGAAACACCATATATTTT
CASSPRSGNTIYF
>14|-|TRBJ2-5|TRBV19|-
TGTGCCAGTAGCGATTTCAGCGGGCAAGAGACCCAGTACTTC
CASSDFSGQETQYF
>14|-|TRBJ1-6|TRBV7-2|once
TGTGCCAGCAGCTTCGAGACGGGGAATTCACCCCTCCACTTT
CASSFETGNSPLHF
>15|TRBD1|TRBJ1-5|TRBV2|-
TGTGCCAGCAGTGAATCGGGACAGTACAATCAGCCCCAGCATTTT
CASSESGQYNQPQHF